This is a list of T cell receptor beta chains from one sample in a study of blood T cells in healthy people across ages. TCRdb re-analysed the 5' RACE reads in MiXCR, keeping a single row per CDR3 protein. The data hold 1.5 million to 2 million distinct CDR3 sequences, with under 30% observed a single time. The sample consisted of blood. These receptors were taken from a woman younger than 45 in good health. Each CDR3 is given with its conserved first and last residue. Fields, in order: D gene, J gene, clone size, V gene, CDR3 DNA, CDR3 protein. The D gene is left open where the match is weak. The size field is filled for only some rows; it gives once, few, many or a size class.

D gene: -
J gene: TRBJ2-1
clone size: few
V gene: TRBV11-2
CDR3 DNA: TGTGCCAGCAGCTTCCAGATAGCAGGCGATGAGCAGTTCTTC
CDR3 protein: CASSFQIAGDEQFF

D gene: -
J gene: TRBJ2-6
clone size: many
V gene: TRBV20-1
CDR3 DNA: TGCAGTGCTAGAAGGCGCTCTGGGGCCAACGTCCTGACTTTC
CDR3 protein: CSARRRSGANVLTF

D gene: -
J gene: TRBJ2-3
clone size: few
V gene: TRBV5-1
CDR3 DNA: TGTGCCAGCAGCCTGGCCTGGGGTGCAGATACGCAGTATTTT
CDR3 protein: CASSLAWGADTQYF

D gene: -
J gene: TRBJ2-5
clone size: few
V gene: TRBV3-1
CDR3 DNA: TGTGCCAGCAGCCAAGATAGTCTAGTCGGAGAGACCCAGTACTTC
CDR3 protein: CASSQDSLVGETQYF

D gene: -
J gene: TRBJ1-2
clone size: -
V gene: TRBV5-5
CDR3 DNA: TGTGCCAGCAGCGCGGGGGTTCTGCAAGGCTACACCTTC
CDR3 protein: CASSAGVLQGYTF

D gene: -
J gene: TRBJ1-5
clone size: -
V gene: TRBV12-3/TRBV12-4
CDR3 DNA: TGTGCCAGCAGCTCCACCGACAGTCCTTCGCATTTT
CDR3 protein: CASSSTDSPSHF

D gene: -
J gene: TRBJ2-1
clone size: few
V gene: TRBV3-1
CDR3 DNA: TGTGCCAGCAGCCAAGGTCAGGGGACTCACAATGAGCAGTTCTTC
CDR3 protein: CASSQGQGTHNEQFF

D gene: TRBD1
J gene: TRBJ2-4
clone size: -
V gene: TRBV29-1
CDR3 DNA: TGCAGCGTTGCCACAGGGGCCCGAGGGAACATTCAGTACTTC
CDR3 protein: CSVATGARGNIQYF

D gene: -
J gene: TRBJ2-2
clone size: few
V gene: TRBV7-2
CDR3 DNA: TGTGCCAGCAGCTTAGTTCTCTCACCGAGCTGGTTTTTT
CDR3 protein: CASSLVLSPSWFF

D gene: TRBD2
J gene: TRBJ2-5
clone size: -
V gene: TRBV9
CDR3 DNA: TGTGCCAGCAGCGTAGTAGCGGGCTCCCAAGAGACCCAGTACTTC
CDR3 protein: CASSVVAGSQETQYF

D gene: TRBD1
J gene: TRBJ1-2
clone size: many
V gene: TRBV29-1
CDR3 DNA: TGCAGCGTTCTACCGGGACAGGGACTGTTGAGAGGCTACACCTTC
CDR3 protein: CSVLPGQGLLRGYTF

D gene: -
J gene: TRBJ2-5
clone size: -
V gene: TRBV28
CDR3 DNA: TGTGCCGGCAGGCCTTGGAGGAGGCAAGAGACCCAGTACTTC
CDR3 protein: CAGRPWRRQETQYF

D gene: -
J gene: TRBJ2-2
clone size: few
V gene: TRBV29-1
CDR3 DNA: TGCAGCGGGGGGGTGGTAGCCGGGGAGCTGTTTTTT
CDR3 protein: CSGGVVAGELFF

D gene: TRBD1
J gene: TRBJ2-3
clone size: -
V gene: TRBV12-3/TRBV12-4
CDR3 DNA: TGTGCCAGCAGGACCCGGGACAGGGTGACAGATACGCAGTATTTT
CDR3 protein: CASRTRDRVTDTQYF

D gene: TRBD2
J gene: TRBJ2-1
clone size: -
V gene: TRBV6-6
CDR3 DNA: TGTGCCAGCAGTTACGGACTAGCGGGGGGTTCGGATGAGCAGTTCTTC
CDR3 protein: CASSYGLAGGSDEQFF

D gene: TRBD1
J gene: TRBJ2-2
clone size: few
V gene: TRBV5-1
CDR3 DNA: TGCGCCAGCAGCACCCCTCGGGAAAGGGGGCGCACCGGGGAGCTGTTTTTT
CDR3 protein: CASSTPRERGRTGELFF

D gene: TRBD1
J gene: TRBJ2-7
clone size: -
V gene: TRBV29-1
CDR3 DNA: TGCAGCGTTGATACCGGGACAGGGAGTTACAATGAGCAGTACTTC
CDR3 protein: CSVDTGTGSYNEQYF

D gene: -
J gene: TRBJ2-1
clone size: few
V gene: TRBV29-1
CDR3 DNA: TGCAGCGGAGGGGAGCGGTTCTTC
CDR3 protein: CSGGERFF

D gene: TRBD2
J gene: TRBJ2-6
clone size: -
V gene: TRBV6-6
CDR3 DNA: TGTGCCACGGGGGGGGGCACTGGGGCCAACGTCCTGACTTTC
CDR3 protein: CATGGGTGANVLTF

D gene: -
J gene: TRBJ1-5
clone size: -
V gene: TRBV20-1
CDR3 DNA: TGCAGTGCAACCCGGATGGGAAGGGGGCCCCAGCATTTT
CDR3 protein: CSATRMGRGPQHF

D gene: -
J gene: TRBJ2-7
clone size: few
V gene: TRBV20-1
CDR3 DNA: TGCAGTGCTAGTTACGGACTCAGCCCCGAGCAGTACTTC
CDR3 protein: CSASYGLSPEQYF

D gene: -
J gene: TRBJ1-5
clone size: few
V gene: TRBV12-3/TRBV12-4
CDR3 DNA: TGTGCCAGCAGTTTCACCCGGGGAGGGCGGAATCAGCCCCAGCATTTT
CDR3 protein: CASSFTRGGRNQPQHF

D gene: -
J gene: TRBJ1-6
clone size: -
V gene: TRBV3-1
CDR3 DNA: TGTGCCAGCAGCCACCGGGGGGGCGGGAATTCACCCCTCCACTTT
CDR3 protein: CASSHRGGGNSPLHF

D gene: -
J gene: TRBJ1-1
clone size: -
V gene: TRBV20-1
CDR3 DNA: TGCAGTGCTAGCATAGAGAGCCGAAAAGCTTTCTTT
CDR3 protein: CSASIESRKAFF

D gene: TRBD1
J gene: TRBJ1-4
clone size: -
V gene: TRBV20-1
CDR3 DNA: TGCAGTGCTAGGGAACCGGGACAGGTGAATGAAAAACTGTTTTTT
CDR3 protein: CSAREPGQVNEKLFF

D gene: -
J gene: TRBJ1-2
clone size: few
V gene: TRBV2
CDR3 DNA: TGTGCCAGCAAGGAGGAGGGTAGCTATGGCTACACCTTC
CDR3 protein: CASKEEGSYGYTF

D gene: -
J gene: TRBJ2-7
clone size: -
V gene: TRBV20-1
CDR3 DNA: TGCAGTGCTAGTGTGAGTTTACCTGGGGCCTCCTACGAGCAGTACTTC
CDR3 protein: CSASVSLPGASYEQYF

D gene: TRBD2
J gene: TRBJ2-7
clone size: once
V gene: TRBV7-2
CDR3 DNA: TGTGTCAGCAGCCCGACTAGCGCTGGGGGGAGAGAGCAGTACTTC
CDR3 protein: CVSSPTSAGGREQYF

D gene: -
J gene: TRBJ2-3
clone size: once
V gene: TRBV5-1
CDR3 DNA: TGCGCCAGCAGCTCCCCTTTGAGGGCAGATACGCAGTATTTT
CDR3 protein: CASSSPLRADTQYF

D gene: -
J gene: TRBJ2-3
clone size: -
V gene: TRBV3-1
CDR3 DNA: TGTGCCAGCAGCCAAGATCTGGCGGGTACGCAGTATTTT
CDR3 protein: CASSQDLAGTQYF

D gene: TRBD1
J gene: TRBJ2-3
clone size: -
V gene: TRBV29-1
CDR3 DNA: TGCAGCTCACTCGGGACAGTTAACACAGATACGCAGTATTTT
CDR3 protein: CSSLGTVNTDTQYF

D gene: -
J gene: TRBJ2-1
clone size: many
V gene: TRBV7-6
CDR3 DNA: TGTGCCAGCAGCTTTAAACAGTACAATGAGCAGTTCTTC
CDR3 protein: CASSFKQYNEQFF

D gene: -
J gene: TRBJ2-7
clone size: -
V gene: TRBV3-1
CDR3 DNA: TGTGCCAGCAGCCAAGATATAGGGACGGACCTCTACGAGCAGTACTTC
CDR3 protein: CASSQDIGTDLYEQYF

D gene: -
J gene: TRBJ2-7
clone size: many
V gene: TRBV5-6
CDR3 DNA: TGTGCCAGCAGCTTGGGCGGTTACAATGAGCAGTACTTC
CDR3 protein: CASSLGGYNEQYF

D gene: TRBD2
J gene: TRBJ2-7
clone size: -
V gene: TRBV19
CDR3 DNA: TGTGCCAGTAGTATACTAGCGGGAGAGTTCTACGAGCAGTACTTC
CDR3 protein: CASSILAGEFYEQYF

D gene: -
J gene: TRBJ2-7
clone size: -
V gene: TRBV20-1
CDR3 DNA: TGCAGTGCTACAGCCGGGCGAGGGGCTACTTACGAACAGTACTTC
CDR3 protein: CSATAGRGATYEQYF

D gene: TRBD1
J gene: TRBJ1-5
clone size: -
V gene: TRBV5-1
CDR3 DNA: TGCGCCAGCAGCTTGGAGGCAGGGGGGACCCAGCATTTT
CDR3 protein: CASSLEAGGTQHF

D gene: TRBD2
J gene: TRBJ2-1
clone size: -
V gene: TRBV4-3
CDR3 DNA: TGCGCCAGCAGCCTCAGCAGGGCTAGCGGGAGGGTAGGGAATGGGCAGTTCTTC
CDR3 protein: CASSLSRASGRVGNGQFF

D gene: TRBD2
J gene: TRBJ2-7
clone size: -
V gene: TRBV7-9
CDR3 DNA: TGTGCCAGCAGTCAGAGGGGTAGCGGGACATACGAGCAGTACTTC
CDR3 protein: CASSQRGSGTYEQYF

D gene: -
J gene: TRBJ1-1
clone size: -
V gene: TRBV12-3/TRBV12-4
CDR3 DNA: TGTGCCAGCAGTTTTTCGGACCGGACAAACACTGAAGCTTTCTTT
CDR3 protein: CASSFSDRTNTEAFF

D gene: TRBD2
J gene: TRBJ2-1
clone size: -
V gene: TRBV20-1
CDR3 DNA: TGCAGTGCTAGCCGGGGGGACCGCTCCTACAATGAGCAGTTCTTC
CDR3 protein: CSASRGDRSYNEQFF

D gene: TRBD1
J gene: TRBJ1-6
clone size: -
V gene: TRBV9
CDR3 DNA: TGTGCCAGCAGCTCTGCGACAGGGTTGAATTCACCCCTCCACTTT
CDR3 protein: CASSSATGLNSPLHF

D gene: TRBD2
J gene: TRBJ2-1
clone size: many
V gene: TRBV6-6
CDR3 DNA: TGTGCCAGCAGAGTTAGCGGGAGCGGTGAGCAGTTCTTC
CDR3 protein: CASRVSGSGEQFF